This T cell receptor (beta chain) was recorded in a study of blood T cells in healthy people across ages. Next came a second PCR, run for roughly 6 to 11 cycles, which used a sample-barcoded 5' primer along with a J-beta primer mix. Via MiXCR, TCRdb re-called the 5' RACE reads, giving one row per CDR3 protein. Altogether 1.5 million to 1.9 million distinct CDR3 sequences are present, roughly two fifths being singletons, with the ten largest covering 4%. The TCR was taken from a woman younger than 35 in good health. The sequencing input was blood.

DNA of the CDR3: TGTGCCAGCAGCTTTAGGACAGGGGGAGTGAGTGAAAAACTGTTTTTT. Translated: CASSFRTGGVSEKLFF. The chain uses TRBV5-5 and TRBJ1-4, with TRBD1 matching 10 bases. Germline assignment: CDR1 SGHKS and CDR2 YYEKEE (reference sequence). J gave up 7 bases and V 2 bases, and 8 bases lay outside the gene matches. The CDR3 has 16 amino acids.